The clone carrying this TCR beta chain was counted between two and nine times. Its antigen is currently unknown. The source of the sample is a study of cytomegalovirus exposure and HLA in healthy donors. Both 60 Vbeta primers and 13 Jbeta primers went into the PCR. Here immunoSEQ multiplex PCR was the method, and the copy in TCRdb shows in-frame clones only, minus some. Among about 120,000 clones listed, roughly 70% were seen once. This CDR3 is built from 14 residues. Germline-derived CDR1 and CDR2 are SGHNT and YENEEA. V was pared by 5 bases and J by 8 bases, with 6 bases of the junction left unmatched. Study-wide results and limits: Serostatus for CMV was the only available immune exposure information. A later analysis reportedly found fewer N-insertions in an Asian-associated ancestry cluster than the roughly 670-donor mean. Follow-up analysis later connected one missense variant in DCLRE1C with trimming of TCR beta V- and J-genes. A later look showed TCR association rates differing by HLA locus, highest for DRB1 and lowest for HLA-C.

This sequence was found in a man aged 25 to 40 in good health and CMV-seropositive. V gene TRBV11-3 combines with J gene TRBJ1-2; TRBD1 matches at 12 bases. The sample taken for sequencing was PBMCs. The CDR3 DNA sequence: TGTGCCAGCAGCCGTACTGGGACAGGGGGCGGCTACACCTTC. This translates into CASSRTGTGGGYTF.